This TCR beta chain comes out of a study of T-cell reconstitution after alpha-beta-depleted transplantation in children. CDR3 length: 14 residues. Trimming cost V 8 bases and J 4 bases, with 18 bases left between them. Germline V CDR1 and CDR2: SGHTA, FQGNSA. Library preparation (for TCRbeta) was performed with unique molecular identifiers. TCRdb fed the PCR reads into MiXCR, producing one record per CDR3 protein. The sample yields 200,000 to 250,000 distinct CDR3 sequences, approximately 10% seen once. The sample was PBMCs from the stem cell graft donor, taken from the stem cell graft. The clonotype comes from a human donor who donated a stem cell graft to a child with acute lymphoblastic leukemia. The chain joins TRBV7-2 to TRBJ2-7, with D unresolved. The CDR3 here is CASQTNGGAYEQYF. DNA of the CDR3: TGTGCCAGCCAAACAAACGGCGGAGCGTACGAGCAGTACTTC.